This entry describes one T cell receptor beta chain. What this receptor recognizes is not known. Because it lacks the conserved phenylalanine or tryptophan at the end, this CDR3 is likely a read error. The DNA is left out, because the CDR3 cannot be placed on it with certainty; the CDR3 is given as TCRdb lists it. The sample's time point label, decoded: after infection, following antibiotic treatment. Using flow cytometry, MAIT cells, defined as Valpha7.2+ CD161+ T cells, were identified and sorted. In a handful of volunteers who developed enteric fever after controlled oral challenge with live Salmonella Paratyphi A, circulating MAIT cell TCRbeta repertoires were profiled over time. Each diagnosed volunteer contributed MAIT cell samples at pre-infection, mid-infection and post-infection timepoints. Enteric fever was diagnosed as Paratyphi A bacteremia and/or persistent fever above 38 °C lasting more than 12 hours. Diagnosis of infection in challenged volunteers occurred between day 4 and day 7 after challenge. For RNA extraction, about 5,000 to 11,000 MAIT cells from each sample were sorted straight into RNAqueous-Micro lysis buffer. Lymphoprep gradient centrifugation was used to isolate peripheral blood mononuclear cells from both the blood samples and the leukocyte cones. A BD FACSAria Fusion or BD FACSAria III sorter was used for cell sorting.

These data come from a study of MAIT cells during Salmonella Paratyphi A infection (dated by TCRdb to 2016 to 2017). Notes on the research overall: Adult volunteers aged 18 to 60 ingested a single dose of 1-5x10^3 CFU of S. Paratyphi A strain NVGH308. Ciprofloxacin 500 mg twice daily for 14 days, starting at diagnosis, was given to diagnosed volunteers.

The CDR3 length equals 14 residues, ends included. CDR1 and CDR2 were assigned from the germline V gene as MRHNA and SNTAGT. General conclusions and limits of the study: Space occupied by over-represented MAIT clonotypes fell significantly from baseline to mid-infection (roughly 0.17 to 0.10), with no significant post-infection difference. Although the availability of volunteer samples limited sample sizes, the sizes were judged adequate for detecting differences between groups. MAIT cell TRBV usage was oligoclonal with a preference for TRBV20 and TRBV6, and infection did not appear to change this usage. Diagnosed volunteers showed more expansion or contraction among top five MAIT clonotypes than healthy controls (around 0.52 versus 0.13), suggesting infection-driven repertoire reshaping.

The library was made by 5' RACE. TCRbeta was amplified in two rounds of PCR using Phusion High-Fidelity polymerase, and the primers added sample-specific barcodes. TCRbeta libraries were made through template-switch cDNA synthesis using SMARTScribe reverse transcriptase and a TRBC-specific primer. The barcoded samples were pooled and then prepared using the NEBNext Ultra DNA Library Prep Kit for Illumina. Sequencing of the libraries took place on an Illumina MiSeq using the MiSeq reagent kit v2, 300 cycles. The paper's processing steps were these. Reads were demultiplexed by barcode with Jemultiplexer and aligned with MiTCR using default parameters. Non-functional sequences were removed with VDJtools, and each clonotype was defined by its amino acid sequence, with frequencies calculated from the assigned sequence reads. Clonal space homeostasis binned clonotypes by frequency as over-represented (0.05-1), large, medium and small. TCRdb applied fastp at Q25 and MiXCR to the public reads, then kept only in-frame beta chains. Records with the same CDR3 protein are collapsed into one entry carrying the most frequent genes and DNA. The V and J calls here are based on TCRdb, not the publication. The sample yields fewer than 1,500 distinct CDR3 sequences; 60% to 75% were counted once. Jointly, the top ten make up less than 55% of the sample.

The material was MAIT cells from blood, obtained at the last sampling point of the challenge study. The sequence came from a person between 18 and 75 years old who was deliberately infected with Salmonella Paratyphi A in a paratyphoid fever challenge study. The chain is made from TRBV6-4 and TRBJ2-2; the table's D call, TRBD1, was not checked against the DNA. CDR3 loop: CAGREGREKGERGG.